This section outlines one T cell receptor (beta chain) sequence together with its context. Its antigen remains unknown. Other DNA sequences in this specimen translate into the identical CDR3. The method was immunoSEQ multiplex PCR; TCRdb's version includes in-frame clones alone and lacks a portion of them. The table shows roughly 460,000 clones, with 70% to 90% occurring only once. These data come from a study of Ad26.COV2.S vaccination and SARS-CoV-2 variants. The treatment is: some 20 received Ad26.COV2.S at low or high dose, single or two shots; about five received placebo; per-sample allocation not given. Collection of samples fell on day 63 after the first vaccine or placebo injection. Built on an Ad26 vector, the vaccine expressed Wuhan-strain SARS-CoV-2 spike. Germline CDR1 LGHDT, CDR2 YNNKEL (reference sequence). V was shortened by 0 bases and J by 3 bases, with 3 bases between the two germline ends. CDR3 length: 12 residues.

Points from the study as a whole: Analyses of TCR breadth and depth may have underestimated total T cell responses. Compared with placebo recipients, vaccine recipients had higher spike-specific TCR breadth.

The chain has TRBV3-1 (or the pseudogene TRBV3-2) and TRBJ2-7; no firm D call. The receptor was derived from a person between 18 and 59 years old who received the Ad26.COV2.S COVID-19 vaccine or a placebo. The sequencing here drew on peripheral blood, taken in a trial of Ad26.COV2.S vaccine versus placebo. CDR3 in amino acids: CASSQDRYEQYF. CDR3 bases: TGTGCCAGCAGCCAAGATCGCTACGAGCAGTACTTC.